This T cell receptor (beta chain) originates from a study of HIV-infected patients and healthy controls. The repertoire came from unfractionated whole blood and reflected all unsorted peripheral T cells. Alpha and beta constant-region primers primed reverse transcription of about 0.5 ug RNA. Each of the alpha and beta chains got its own library through chain-specific third strand synthesis with indices. TCRdb re-called the 5' RACE reads with MiXCR, one entry per CDR3 protein. The table shows roughly 20,000 distinct CDR3 sequences, with about 8.2% occurring only once. About this clonotype itself: Its target is not known.

General study points: Mean usage of eight alpha and eight beta V genes differed significantly in HIV-infected patients versus controls. HIV-infected repertoires had significantly higher mean Gini indices than controls, possibly reflecting oligoclonality. Size-matching overweighted rare events from HIV-infected data when comparing patients with controls.

Trimming took 3 bases from V and 3 from J; bases not matched to a gene: 7. The CDR3 contains 16 residues. Germline V gene sequence: CDR1 ENHRY, CDR2 SYGVKD. The chain uses TRBV10-3 and TRBJ2-3; 9 bases align to TRBD2. The sequenced material came from blood. The TCR sequence derives from an adult in good health. CDR3 region: CAISEGVSGSTDTQYF. CDR3 sequence (DNA): TGTGCCATCAGTGAAGGTGTTAGCGGGAGTACAGATACGCAGTATTTT.